This T cell receptor (beta chain) was profiled in a study of shared clonotypes between healthy human individuals. Method: immunoSEQ multiplex PCR; TCRdb's copy keeps in-frame clones and lacks some. The data contain about 460,000 clones, around 77% of them seen just once; the ten biggest clones take up 12%. Germline V gene sequence: CDR1 MNHEY, CDR2 SVGAGI. The CDR3 runs 14 residues. The germline V and J ends were trimmed by 0 bases and 5 bases, with 11 bases remaining between them. This rearrangement joins TRBV6-5 to TRBJ2-7; tentatively, D is TRBD2 (5 bases). Sequenced: PBMCs. The clonotype originates from a woman aged 40 to 55 in good health. Some clones in this sample may be carry-over from other donors' samples. The CDR3 bases are TGTGCCAGCAGTTACTCGGCTAGCACCCACGAGCAGTACTTC. Translated: CASSYSASTHEQYF.